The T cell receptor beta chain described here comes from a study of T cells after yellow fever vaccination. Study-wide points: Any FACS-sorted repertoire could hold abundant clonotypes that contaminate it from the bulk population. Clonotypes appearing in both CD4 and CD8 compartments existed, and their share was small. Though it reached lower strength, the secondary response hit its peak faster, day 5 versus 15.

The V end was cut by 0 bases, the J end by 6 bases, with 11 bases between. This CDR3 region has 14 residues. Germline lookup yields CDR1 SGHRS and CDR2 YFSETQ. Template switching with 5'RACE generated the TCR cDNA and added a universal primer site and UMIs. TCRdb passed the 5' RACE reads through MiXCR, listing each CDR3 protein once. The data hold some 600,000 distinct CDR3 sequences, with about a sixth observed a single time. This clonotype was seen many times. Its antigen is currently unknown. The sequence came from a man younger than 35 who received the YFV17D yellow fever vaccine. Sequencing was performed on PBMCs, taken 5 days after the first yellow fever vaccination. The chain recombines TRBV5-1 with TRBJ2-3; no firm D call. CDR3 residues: CASSLGTADDTQYF. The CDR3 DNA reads TGCGCCAGCAGCTTGGGGACCGCCGATGATACGCAGTATTTT.